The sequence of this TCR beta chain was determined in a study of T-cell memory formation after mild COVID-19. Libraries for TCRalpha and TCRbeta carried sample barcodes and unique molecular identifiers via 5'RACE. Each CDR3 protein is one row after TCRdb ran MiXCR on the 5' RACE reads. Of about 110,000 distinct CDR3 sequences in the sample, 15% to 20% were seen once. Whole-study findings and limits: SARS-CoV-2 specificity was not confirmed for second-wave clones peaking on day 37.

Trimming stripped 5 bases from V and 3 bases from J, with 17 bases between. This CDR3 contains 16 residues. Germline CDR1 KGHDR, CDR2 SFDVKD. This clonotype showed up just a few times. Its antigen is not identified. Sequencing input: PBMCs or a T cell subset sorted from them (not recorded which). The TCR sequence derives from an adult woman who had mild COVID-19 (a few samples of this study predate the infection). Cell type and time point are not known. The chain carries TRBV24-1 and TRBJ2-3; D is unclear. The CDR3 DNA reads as TGTGCCACCAGTGCGGCGACTCGCCTGAATACAGATACGCAGTATTTT. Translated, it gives CATSAATRLNTDTQYF.